One and the same sample provided the 27 T cell receptor beta chains below, sequenced in a study of patients and donors after allogeneic stem cell transplantation. TCRdb re-derived calls from the RT-PCR reads in MiXCR, one entry per CDR3 protein. The top ten clones hold roughly a third of a sample with about 31,000 distinct CDR3 sequences, under 7.5% of them seen once. Sequencing was done on a sample of blood, either unsorted or a sorted T cell fraction (not recorded which). Receptors were obtained from a human donor who was either an allogeneic HSCT recipient or a stem cell or donor lymphocyte infusion donor (not recorded which). It is not recorded whose cells these are; they may come from a transplant donor.

This chain links TRBV6-5 with TRBJ2-1; 7 nucleotides match TRBD2. Losses at the gene ends were 5 bases for V and 7 bases for J; bases not matched to a gene: 11. The CDR3 sequence is 15 residues long. The germline gives CDR1 MNHEY, CDR2 SVGAGI. Here the CDR3 DNA reads TGTGCCAGCAGTGCTACCCGACTAGCTTATAATGAGCAGTTCTTC. Amino acids: CASSATRLAYNEQFF.

This clonotype was seen many times. V usage is TRBV27 and J usage is TRBJ2-7; no definite D call. This CDR3 is 11 amino acids long. Trimming left V 6 bases short and J 2 bases short, with 5 bases between. CDR1 and CDR2 (germline): MNHEY, SMNVEV (reference sequence). In DNA form, the CDR3 reads TGTGCCAGCAGCCTTGCCTACGAGCAGTACTTC. It encodes CASSLAYEQYF.

Many counts were recorded for this clonotype. The chain carries TRBV3-1 and TRBJ2-5; 8 bases agree with TRBD2. There are 14 residues in the CDR3. The V segment lost 4 bases and the J segment 5 bases; nucleotides outside the gene matches: 6. Germline CDR1 LGHDT, CDR2 YNNKEL (reference sequence). The CDR3 is CASSRSGNRETQYF. The CDR3 DNA reads as TGTGCCAGCAGCCGTAGCGGGAATCGGGAGACCCAGTACTTC.

This clonotype was seen repeatedly, ten times or more. This chain joins TRBV19 and TRBJ1-1, with D perhaps matching TRBD1 (5 bases). Germline V gives CDR1 LNHDA, CDR2 SQIVND (reference sequence). The CDR3 is made up of 15 amino acids. Trimming pared 5 bases from V and 1 base from J, leaving 14 bases between. The CDR3 region is CASSSAGTTNTEAFF. CDR3 nucleotide sequence: TGTGCCAGTAGTTCGGCGGGGACCACGAACACTGAAGCTTTCTTT.

This clonotype appeared a single time. This may stem from a read error, because a much larger clone lies one nucleotide away. The V and J genes are TRBV6-2 or TRBV6-3 and TRBJ2-3, with no clear D. Germline CDR1 and CDR2: MNHEY and SVGEGT. The CDR3 is 14 amino acids. V was trimmed by 6 bases and J by 4 bases, leaving 14 bases between them. The DNA for the CDR3 is TGTGCCAGCAGGCCGAGATTTTACGCAGATACGCAGTATTTT. It specifies CASRPRFYADTQYF.

V usage is TRBV3-1 and J usage is TRBJ2-6; the D is unclear. CDR3 length: 13 amino acids. V gave up 4 bases and J gave up 2 bases, with 3 bases separating them. Germline lookup yields CDR1 LGHDT and CDR2 YNNKEL (reference sequence). CDR3 sequence: CASSLAGANVLTF. In DNA, the CDR3 is TGTGCCAGCAGCCTCGCTGGGGCCAACGTCCTGACTTTC.

This clonotype appeared a few times. This chain uses TRBV24-1 with TRBJ2-1; 9 bases fit TRBD2. The junction had 4 bases not matched to a gene; V was cut back by 9 bases and J by 5 bases. The CDR3 extends over 13 amino acids. The germline CDR1 and CDR2 sequences are KGHDR and SFDVKD. The CDR3 nucleotides are TGTGCCACCGGGACTAGCACGAACAATGAGCAGTTCTTC. Amino acids: CATGTSTNNEQFF.

Concerning this clonotype itself: A read error may explain this, as a much larger clone is one base away. The genes are TRBV3-1 and TRBJ2-2; D is unresolved. Deletions cut 0 bases from V and 6 bases from J, with 11 bases between. CDR3 length: 15 residues. Germline CDR1 and CDR2: LGHDT and YNNKEL (reference sequence). The CDR3 DNA reads TGTGCCAGCAGCCAAGATATTTCGGTGGCCGGGGAGCTGTTTTTT. This encodes CASSQDISVAGELFF.

This clonotype was counted many times. The J gene is TRBJ2-1, the V gene TRBV24-1; 7 nucleotides match TRBD2. This CDR3 has 16 amino acids. V shed 1 base, J shed 5 bases, and the junction held 7 bases outside the gene matches. The germline CDR1 and CDR2 sequences are KGHDR and SFDVKD. CDR3 coding DNA: TGTGCCACCAGTGATTTCGGGCGGGAGAGCCACAATGAGCAGTTCTTC. It yields the protein CATSDFGRESHNEQFF.

This clonotype was seen many times. J is TRBJ2-7 and V is TRBV7-9; no reliable D call. Between the trimmed V and J ends, which lost 3 bases and 1 base, there was a span of 13 bases. The germline gives CDR1 SEHNR, CDR2 FQNEAQ (reference sequence). The CDR3 is 15 residues long. The DNA for the CDR3 is TGTGCCAGCAGCTTCCCGAGCGTAGGTTCCTACGAGCAGTACTTC. Residues: CASSFPSVGSYEQYF.

This clonotype was seen a handful of times. This rearrangement joins TRBV20-1 to TRBJ2-1; 7 bases line up with TRBD2. This CDR3 is 17 amino acids long. The V and J ends lost 0 bases and 0 bases, in that order; junction bases with no gene match: 8. Germline lookup yields CDR1 DFQATT and CDR2 SNEGSKA (reference sequence). CDR3 sequence (DNA): TGCAGTGCTAGAGATAGCGGGCGCCCCAGCTCCTACAATGAGCAGTTCTTC. Translated: CSARDSGRPSSYNEQFF.

This clonotype was seen ten or more times. This chain uses TRBV4-3 with TRBJ2-1, with 13 bases aligning to TRBD2. With V trimmed by 0 bases and J by 8 bases, 10 bases remained unmatched. The germline V gene encodes CDR1 LGHNA and CDR2 YSLEER. The CDR3 runs to 18 residues. The CDR3 DNA reads as TGCGCCAGCAGCCAAGATCGACTAGCGGGAGGAGGGGGCGATGAGCAGTTCTTC. Its protein product is CASSQDRLAGGGGDEQFF.

This clonotype was observed many times. This chain joins TRBV7-9 and TRBJ1-2; D remains ambiguous. Germline lookup yields CDR1 SEHNR and CDR2 FQNEAQ (reference sequence). The CDR3 extends over 12 amino acids. The V and J ends lost 1 base and 4 bases respectively, with 4 bases between them. DNA for the CDR3: TGTGCCAGCAGCTTAGACGCCTATGGCTACACCTTC. Protein: CASSLDAYGYTF.

The chain links TRBV6-2 or TRBV6-3 to TRBJ2-7; D unresolved. V gave up 5 bases and J gave up 4 bases, with 9 bases separating them. Germline assignment: CDR1 MNHEY and CDR2 SVGEGT. CDR3 size: 12 residues. CDR3 nucleotide sequence: TGTGCCAGCAGTAACGAAAGTTACGAGCAGTACTTC. This encodes CASSNESYEQYF.

CDR3 nucleotide sequence: TGTGCCAGCAACCCACTCCGGGACACGCAAGAGACCCAGTACTTC. Translating it yields CASNPLRDTQETQYF. The chain recombines TRBV28 with TRBJ2-5; a weak D match, TRBD1 (6 bases). This CDR3 is built from 15 residues. Trimming cost V 7 bases and J 2 bases, with 17 bases left between them. CDR1 is MDHEN and CDR2 is SYDVKM in the germline V gene.

This clonotype has a handful of counts. V and J are TRBV7-9 and TRBJ2-1; 12 bases are shared with TRBD2. CDR1 SEHNR and CDR2 FQNEAQ come from the germline V gene (reference sequence). This CDR3 spans 15 amino acids. The ends lost 5 bases at V and 7 bases at J; junction bases unmatched: 6. The CDR3 DNA reads TGTGCCAGCAGCGCAACTAGCGGGAGGTGGAATGAGCAGTTCTTC. It encodes CASSATSGRWNEQFF.

This clonotype was seen repeatedly, ten times or more. The J gene is TRBJ2-2, the V gene TRBV28; D may be TRBD1 (5 bases). Trimming stripped 6 bases from V and 6 bases from J, with 14 bases between. The germline gives CDR1 MDHEN, CDR2 SYDVKM. The CDR3 contains 14 residues. CDR3: CASRTQGVPGELFF. CDR3 nucleotides: TGTGCCAGCAGGACCCAAGGGGTCCCCGGGGAGCTGTTTTTT.

In its sample, this clonotype was seen many times. V gene TRBV18 combines with J gene TRBJ2-2, with TRBD1 matching 7 bases. The CDR3 loop spans 16 amino acids. Germline-derived CDR1 and CDR2 are KGHSH and LQKENI. V shed 3 bases and J 2 bases; nucleotides not matched to a gene: 6. The chain's CDR3 is CASSPLRQGNTGELFF. The CDR3 DNA is TGTGCCAGCTCACCCCTAAGACAGGGTAACACCGGGGAGCTGTTTTTT.

This clonotype was recorded at least ten times. The V call is TRBV18, the J call TRBJ1-1, with TRBD1 identical over 7 bases. This CDR3 is built from 14 residues. V trimming: 5 bases; J trimming: 0 bases; junction bases outside the gene matches: 3. Germline V CDR1 and CDR2: KGHSH, LQKENI. The CDR3 nucleotides are TGTGCCAGCTCAATTGGACAGGTGAACACTGAAGCTTTCTTT. Its protein is CASSIGQVNTEAFF.

This clonotype has ten or more counts. The rearrangement links TRBV6-5 to TRBJ1-1; 7 positions match TRBD1. Trimming took 6 bases from V and 5 from J; bases not matched to a gene: 3. The CDR3 extends over 12 amino acids. Per germline, CDR1 MNHEY and CDR2 SVGAGI. The CDR3 spells CASSHRGTEAFF. CDR3 nucleotide sequence: TGTGCCAGCAGCCACAGGGGAACTGAAGCTTTCTTT.

This rearrangement joins TRBV20-1 to TRBJ1-5, with TRBD1 as a possible D gene (6 bases). Germline CDR1 is DFQATT and CDR2 is SNEGSKA (reference sequence). The CDR3 contains 17 residues. Trimming stripped 3 bases from V and 2 bases from J, with 20 bases between. Written as DNA, the CDR3 is TGCAGTGCTAGGCGGGGGGGCCCCACGAGAGGCAATCAGCCCCAGCATTTT. Amino acids: CSARRGGPTRGNQPQHF.

A few counts support this clonotype. A much bigger clone sits one base away, suggesting this may be a read error. The chain carries TRBV7-9 and TRBJ2-4; 8 bases map to TRBD1. The CDR3 is made up of 15 amino acids. Germline V CDR1 and CDR2: SEHNR, FQNEAQ (reference sequence). This chain's CDR3 is CACSQRRQGSNIQYF. DNA for the CDR3: TGTGCCTGCAGCCAAAGACGACAGGGGTCCAACATTCAGTACTTC.

This clonotype was picked up many times. The chain carries TRBV12-3 or TRBV12-4 and TRBJ1-5, with 8 bases identical to TRBD1. This CDR3 comprises 13 residues. With 5 bases clipped from V and 6 bases from J, the junction kept 3 bases outside the gene matches. The chain's CDR3 is CASSPGGLQPQHF. CDR3 in DNA: TGTGCCAGCAGTCCAGGGGGCCTTCAGCCCCAGCATTTT.

This clonotype has more than one count but fewer than ten. J is TRBJ2-2 and V is TRBV28; 7 bases line up with TRBD2. The CDR3 totals 14 residues. Trimming cost V 8 bases and J 1 base; bases outside gene matches: 4. CDR1 MDHEN and CDR2 SYDVKM come from the germline V gene. CDR3 sequence reads: CASRPGGNTGELFF. The CDR3 DNA reads as TGTGCCAGCCGGCCGGGAGGGAACACCGGGGAGCTGTTTTTT.

A word on this clonotype: It may be a read error: a sequence one base away is much more abundant. The rearrangement links TRBV7-2 to TRBJ2-7; 9 bases match TRBD2. Germline CDR1 SGHTA, CDR2 FQGNSA. The CDR3 loop spans 18 amino acids. CDR3 sequence (DNA): TGTGCCAGCAGCTTAACATGGGCTAGCGGGATAAGGACCTACGTGCAGTACTTC. It translates to CASSLTWASGIRTYVQYF.

This clonotype has more than one count but fewer than ten. The chain employs TRBV7-9 and TRBJ2-3; weak D call: TRBD1 (5 bases). Trimming took off 3 bases at V and 0 bases at J, with 13 bases between the two ends. In germline, CDR1 is SEHNR, CDR2 FQNEAQ (reference sequence). The CDR3 runs 16 residues. The chain's CDR3 is CASSFPRGASTDTQYF. The CDR3 DNA follows: TGTGCCAGCAGCTTCCCTCGTGGGGCTAGCACAGATACGCAGTATTTT.

This clonotype has ten or more counts. The conserved phenylalanine or tryptophan is not found at the CDR3 terminus, so this likely reflects a read error. The J gene is TRBJ1-5, the V gene TRBV27; a weak D match, TRBD1 (6 bases). The CDR3 covers 13 residues. Germline V gives CDR1 MNHEY, CDR2 SMNVEV (reference sequence). The CDR3 DNA is TGTGGGACAGCGGGGGGGTACAATCAGCCCCAGCATCTT. Translated: CGTAGGYNQPQHL.